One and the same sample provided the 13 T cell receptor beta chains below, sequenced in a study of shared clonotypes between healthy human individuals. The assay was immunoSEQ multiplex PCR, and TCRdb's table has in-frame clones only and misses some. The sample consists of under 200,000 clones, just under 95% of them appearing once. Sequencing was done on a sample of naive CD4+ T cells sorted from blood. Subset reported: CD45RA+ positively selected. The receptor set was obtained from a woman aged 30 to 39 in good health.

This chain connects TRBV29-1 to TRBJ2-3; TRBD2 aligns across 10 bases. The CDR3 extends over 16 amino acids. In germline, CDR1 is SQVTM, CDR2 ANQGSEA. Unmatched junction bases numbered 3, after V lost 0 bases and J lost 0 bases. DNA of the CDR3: TGCAGCGTTGAAGATAGACTAGCGGGTAGCACAGATACGCAGTATTTT. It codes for CSVEDRLAGSTDTQYF.

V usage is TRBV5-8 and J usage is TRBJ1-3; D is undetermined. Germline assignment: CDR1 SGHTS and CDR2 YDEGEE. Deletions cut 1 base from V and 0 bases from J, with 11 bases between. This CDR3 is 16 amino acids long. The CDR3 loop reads CASSLLLPLSGNTIYF. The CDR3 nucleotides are TGTGCCAGCAGCTTGTTATTGCCACTCTCTGGAAACACCATATATTTT.

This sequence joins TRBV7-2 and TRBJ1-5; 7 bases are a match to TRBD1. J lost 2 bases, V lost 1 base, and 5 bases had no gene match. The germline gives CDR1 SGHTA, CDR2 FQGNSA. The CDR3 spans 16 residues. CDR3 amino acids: CASSLGQGRGNQPQHF. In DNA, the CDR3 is TGTGCCAGCAGCTTAGGACAGGGCCGGGGCAATCAGCCCCAGCATTTT.

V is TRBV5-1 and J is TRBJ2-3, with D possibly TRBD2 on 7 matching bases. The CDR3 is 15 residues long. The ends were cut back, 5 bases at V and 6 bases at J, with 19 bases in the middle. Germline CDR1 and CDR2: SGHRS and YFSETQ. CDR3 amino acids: CASRAGHPRLDTQYF. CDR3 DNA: TGCGCCAGCAGAGCGGGACACCCTCGGTTGGATACGCAGTATTTT.

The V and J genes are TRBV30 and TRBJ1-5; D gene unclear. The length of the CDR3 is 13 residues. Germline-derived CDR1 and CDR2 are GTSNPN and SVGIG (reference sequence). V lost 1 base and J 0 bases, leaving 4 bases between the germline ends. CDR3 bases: TGTGCCTGGAGTGCCAATAGCAATCAGCCCCAGCATTTT. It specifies CAWSANSNQPQHF.

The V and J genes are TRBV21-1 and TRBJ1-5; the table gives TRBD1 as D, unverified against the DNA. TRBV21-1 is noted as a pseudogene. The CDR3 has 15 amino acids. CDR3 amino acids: CASSKGGHGNQPQHF. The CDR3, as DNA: TGTGCCAGCAGCAAAGGGGGCCACGGGAATCAGCCCCAGCATTTT.

The CDR3 is CSVEEKRGVTEAFF. The CDR3 nucleotides are TGCAGCGTTGAAGAGAAGCGAGGCGTCACTGAAGCTTTCTTT. The chain employs TRBV29-1 and TRBJ1-1, with unresolved D. V was pared by 0 bases and J by 4 bases, with 12 bases between. Per the germline V gene, CDR1 is SQVTM and CDR2 is ANQGSEA. CDR3 length: 14 residues.

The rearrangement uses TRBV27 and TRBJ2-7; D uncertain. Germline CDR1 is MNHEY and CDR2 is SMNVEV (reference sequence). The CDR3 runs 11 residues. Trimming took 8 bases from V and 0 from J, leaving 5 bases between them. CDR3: CASPISYEQYF. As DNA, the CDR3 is TGTGCCAGCCCCATCTCCTACGAGCAGTACTTC.

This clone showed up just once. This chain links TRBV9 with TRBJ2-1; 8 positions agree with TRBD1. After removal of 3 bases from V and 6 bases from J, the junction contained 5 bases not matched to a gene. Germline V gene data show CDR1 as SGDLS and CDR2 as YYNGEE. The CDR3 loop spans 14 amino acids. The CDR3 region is CASSGSQGANEQFF. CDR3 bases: TGTGCCAGCAGCGGATCTCAGGGGGCCAATGAGCAGTTCTTC.

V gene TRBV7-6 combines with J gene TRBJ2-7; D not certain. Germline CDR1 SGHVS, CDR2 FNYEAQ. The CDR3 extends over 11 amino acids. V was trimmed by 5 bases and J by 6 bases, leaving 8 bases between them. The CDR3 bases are TGTGCCAGCAGCCGCAGGACCGAGCAGTACTTC. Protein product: CASSRRTEQYF.

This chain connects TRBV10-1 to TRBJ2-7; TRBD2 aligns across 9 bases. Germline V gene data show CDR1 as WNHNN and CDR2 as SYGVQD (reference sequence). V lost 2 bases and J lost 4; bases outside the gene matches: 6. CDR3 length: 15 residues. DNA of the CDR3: TGCGCCAGCAGTGAGAGGGCTAGCGGGACTTACGAGCAGTACTTC. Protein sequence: CASSERASGTYEQYF.

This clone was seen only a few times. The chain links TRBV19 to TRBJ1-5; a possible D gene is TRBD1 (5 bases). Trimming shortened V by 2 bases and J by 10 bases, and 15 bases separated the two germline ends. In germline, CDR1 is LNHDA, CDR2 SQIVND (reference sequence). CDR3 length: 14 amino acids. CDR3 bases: TGTGCCAGTAGTATAAAAGGCTCCCGGGGCCCCCAGCATTTT. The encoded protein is CASSIKGSRGPQHF.

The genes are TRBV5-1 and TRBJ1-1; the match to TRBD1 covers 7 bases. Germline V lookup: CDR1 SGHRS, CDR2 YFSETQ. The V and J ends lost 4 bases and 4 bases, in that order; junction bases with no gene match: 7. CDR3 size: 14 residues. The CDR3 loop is CASSTRQGLTEAFF. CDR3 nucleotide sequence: TGCGCCAGCAGCACCCGACAGGGACTCACTGAAGCTTTCTTT.